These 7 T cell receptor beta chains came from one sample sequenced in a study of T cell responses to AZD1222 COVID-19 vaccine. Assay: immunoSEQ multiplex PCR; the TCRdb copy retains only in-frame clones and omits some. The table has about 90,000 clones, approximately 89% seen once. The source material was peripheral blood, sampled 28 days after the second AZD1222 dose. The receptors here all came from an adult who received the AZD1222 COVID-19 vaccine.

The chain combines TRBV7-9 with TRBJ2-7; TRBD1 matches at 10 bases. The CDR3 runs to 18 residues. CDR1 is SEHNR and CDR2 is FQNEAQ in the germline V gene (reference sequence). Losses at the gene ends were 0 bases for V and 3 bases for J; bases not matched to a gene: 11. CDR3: CASSLASRGGTGVYEQYF. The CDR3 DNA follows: TGTGCCAGCAGCTTAGCGAGTCGGGGCGGGACAGGGGTCTACGAGCAGTACTTC.

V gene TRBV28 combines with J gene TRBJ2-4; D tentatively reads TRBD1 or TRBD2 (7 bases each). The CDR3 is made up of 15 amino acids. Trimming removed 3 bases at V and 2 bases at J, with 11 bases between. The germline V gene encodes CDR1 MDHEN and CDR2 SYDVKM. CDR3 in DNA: TGTGCCAGCAGTTTGGGAGGGGGCCCCAAAAACATTCAGTACTTC. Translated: CASSLGGGPKNIQYF. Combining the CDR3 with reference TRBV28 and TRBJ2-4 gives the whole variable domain DVKVTQSSRYLVKRTGEKVFLECVQDMDHENMFWYRQDPGLGLRLIYFSYDVKMKEKGDIPEGYSVSREKKERFSLILESASTNQTSMYLCASSLGGGPKNIQYFGAGTRLSVL.

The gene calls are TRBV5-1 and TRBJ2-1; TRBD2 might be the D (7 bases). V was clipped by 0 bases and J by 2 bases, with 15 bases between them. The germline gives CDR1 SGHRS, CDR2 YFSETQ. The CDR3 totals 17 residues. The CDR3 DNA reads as TGCGCCAGCAGCTTGGCCGGGCGGGGGCCTCCCTACAATGAGCAGTTCTTC. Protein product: CASSLAGRGPPYNEQFF.

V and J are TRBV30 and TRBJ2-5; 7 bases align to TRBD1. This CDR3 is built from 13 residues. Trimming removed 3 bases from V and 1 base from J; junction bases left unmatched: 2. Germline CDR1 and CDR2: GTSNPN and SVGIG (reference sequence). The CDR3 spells CAWRGQSQETQYF. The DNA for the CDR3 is TGTGCCTGGAGGGGACAGAGCCAAGAGACCCAGTACTTC.

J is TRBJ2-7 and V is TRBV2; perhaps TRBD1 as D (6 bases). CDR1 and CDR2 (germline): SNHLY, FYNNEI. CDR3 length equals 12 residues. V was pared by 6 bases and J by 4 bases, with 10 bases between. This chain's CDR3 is CASSPDRYEQYF. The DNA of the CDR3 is TGTGCCAGCAGCCCGGACAGATACGAGCAGTACTTC.

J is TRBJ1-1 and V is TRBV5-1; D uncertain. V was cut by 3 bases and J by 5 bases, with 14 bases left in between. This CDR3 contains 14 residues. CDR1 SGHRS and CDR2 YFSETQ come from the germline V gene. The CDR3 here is CASSSDPGGTEAFF. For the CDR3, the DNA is TGCGCCAGCAGCTCGGACCCGGGTGGGACTGAAGCTTTCTTT.

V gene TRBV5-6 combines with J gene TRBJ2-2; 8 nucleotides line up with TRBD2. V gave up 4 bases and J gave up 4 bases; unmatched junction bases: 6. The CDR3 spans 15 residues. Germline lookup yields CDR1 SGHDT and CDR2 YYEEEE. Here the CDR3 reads CASSPSGGGTGELFF. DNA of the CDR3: TGTGCCAGCAGCCCGAGCGGGGGCGGCACCGGGGAGCTGTTTTTT.